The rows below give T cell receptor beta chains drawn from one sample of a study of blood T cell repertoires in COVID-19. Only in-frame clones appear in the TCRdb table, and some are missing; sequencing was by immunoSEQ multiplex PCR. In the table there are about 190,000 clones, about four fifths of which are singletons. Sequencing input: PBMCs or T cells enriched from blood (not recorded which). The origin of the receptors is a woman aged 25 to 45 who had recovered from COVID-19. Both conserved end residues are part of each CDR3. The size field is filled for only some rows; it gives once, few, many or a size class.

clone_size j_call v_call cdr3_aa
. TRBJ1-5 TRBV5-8 CASSSPAGGGNQPQHF
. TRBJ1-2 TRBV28 CASSLGQRLWGYTF
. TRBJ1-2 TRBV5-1 CASSRSPFERGSGYTF
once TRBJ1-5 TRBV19 CASSSRDSRQPQHF
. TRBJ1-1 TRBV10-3 CAIRTGGYTEAFF
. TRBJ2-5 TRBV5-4 CASSLGGGPETQYF
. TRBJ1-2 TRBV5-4 CASSSPAGVPYGYTF
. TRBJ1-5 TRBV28 CASSSTSDNQPQHF
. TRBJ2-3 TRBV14 CASSQDTGSKLDTQYF
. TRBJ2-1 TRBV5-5 CASSLRAGGSGYNEQFF
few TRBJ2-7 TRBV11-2 CASSLGFTSGYEQYF
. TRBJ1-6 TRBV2 CASLDRTGGFRVNSPLHF
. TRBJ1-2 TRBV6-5 CASSYRQGGGYTF
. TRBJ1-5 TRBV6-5 CASSYSGQGFNQPQHF
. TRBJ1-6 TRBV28 CASSGAGGGQPLHF
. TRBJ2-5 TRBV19 CASSTNGRGAARETQYF
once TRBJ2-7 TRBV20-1 CGETGGYEQYF
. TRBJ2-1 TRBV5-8 CASSFLGVLAGPSSYNEQFF
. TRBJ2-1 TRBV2 CASSGNRGPYNEQFF
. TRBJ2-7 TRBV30 CAWSVPAELTHEQYF
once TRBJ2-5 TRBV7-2 CASSLFSYPSETQYF
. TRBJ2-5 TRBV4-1 CASSQEGRETQYF